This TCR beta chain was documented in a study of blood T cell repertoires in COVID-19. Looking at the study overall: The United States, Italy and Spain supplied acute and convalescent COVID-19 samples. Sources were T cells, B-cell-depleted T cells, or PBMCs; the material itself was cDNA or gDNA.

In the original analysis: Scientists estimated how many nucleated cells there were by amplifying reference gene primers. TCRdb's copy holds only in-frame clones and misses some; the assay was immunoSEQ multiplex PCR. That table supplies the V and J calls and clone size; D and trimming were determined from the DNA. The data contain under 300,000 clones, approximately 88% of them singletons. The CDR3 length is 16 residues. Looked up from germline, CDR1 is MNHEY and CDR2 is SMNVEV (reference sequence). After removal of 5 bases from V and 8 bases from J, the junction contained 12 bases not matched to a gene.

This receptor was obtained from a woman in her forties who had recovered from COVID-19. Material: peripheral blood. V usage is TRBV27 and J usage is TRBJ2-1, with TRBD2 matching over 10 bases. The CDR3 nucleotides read TGTGCCAGCAGTCCACCCGGACTAGCGGAATGGTATGAGCAGTTCTTC. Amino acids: CASSPPGLAEWYEQFF.